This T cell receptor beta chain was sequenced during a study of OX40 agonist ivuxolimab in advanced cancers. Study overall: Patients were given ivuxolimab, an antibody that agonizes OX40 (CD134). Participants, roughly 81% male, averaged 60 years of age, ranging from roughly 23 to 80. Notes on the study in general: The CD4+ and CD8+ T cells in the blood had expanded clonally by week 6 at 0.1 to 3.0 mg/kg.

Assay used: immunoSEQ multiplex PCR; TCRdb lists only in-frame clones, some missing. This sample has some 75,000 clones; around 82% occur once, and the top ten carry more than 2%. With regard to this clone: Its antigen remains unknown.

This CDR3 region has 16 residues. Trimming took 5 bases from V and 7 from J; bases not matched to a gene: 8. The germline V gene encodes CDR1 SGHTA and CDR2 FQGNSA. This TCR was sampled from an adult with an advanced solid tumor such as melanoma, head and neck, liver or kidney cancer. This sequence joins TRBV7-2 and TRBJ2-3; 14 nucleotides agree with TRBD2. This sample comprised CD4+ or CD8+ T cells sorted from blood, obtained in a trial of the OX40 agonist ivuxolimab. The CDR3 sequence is CASSIGLAGGGNTQYF. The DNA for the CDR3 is TGTGCCAGCAGCATCGGACTAGCGGGGGGAGGTAATACGCAGTATTTT.